This T cell receptor beta chain was sequenced for a study of T cells in localized non-small cell lung cancer. The study, taken as a whole, reports: In adjacent lung appeared a median around 57 of the top 100 tumor clones.

As regards this clone: The target antigen is unknown.

Trimming took off 9 bases at V and 0 bases at J, with 17 bases between the two ends. Germline assignment: CDR1 LNHDA and CDR2 SQIVND (reference sequence). This CDR3 region has 15 residues. The data were produced by immunoSEQ multiplex PCR, yet TCRdb's version contains in-frame clones alone and is incomplete. The table includes approximately 2,200 clones, around 30% detected once. The chain links TRBV19 to TRBJ1-1; D gene unclear. The sample here was normal lung tissue next to the tumor, taken before any cancer treatment. The receptor comes from a female donor over 55 with stage I squamous cell lung carcinoma. The CDR3 sequence: CASTDGGGLNTEAFF. The CDR3 DNA is TGTGCCAGCACCGACGGAGGCGGCTTGAACACTGAAGCTTTCTTT.